Below, 24 T cell receptor beta chains from the same sample are listed, as sequenced in a study of CD8+ T cells in alopecia areata. Once RNA had been extracted, it was reverse transcribed into cDNA to act as the sequencing template. This table comes from immunoSEQ multiplex PCR, and its TCRdb copy is limited to in-frame clones, with some not included. The sample consists of 95,000 to 120,000 clones, over 55% of them appearing once. The material sequenced was NKG2D-low CD8+ T cells sorted from blood. These receptors all stem from a human donor with alopecia areata.

This clone was seen a handful of times. The V and J genes are TRBV11-2 and TRBJ2-5; TRBD2 might be the D (5 bases). The ends were cut back, 6 bases at V and 3 bases at J, with 14 bases in the middle. The CDR3 length is 14 residues. The germline V gene has CDR1 SGHAT and CDR2 FQNNGV. CDR3 loop: CASRRGQAEETQYF. In DNA form, the CDR3 reads TGTGCCAGCAGACGAGGGCAGGCGGAAGAGACCCAGTACTTC.

This clone was picked up one time. This chain joins TRBV10-1 and TRBJ2-1; 10 bases agree with TRBD1. The CDR3 contains 16 residues. With 3 bases clipped from V and 4 bases from J, the junction kept 6 bases outside the gene matches. Germline V gene lookup returns CDR1 WNHNN and CDR2 SYGVQD (reference sequence). The CDR3 is CASSDGTGEWYNEQFF. CDR3 DNA sequence: TGCGCCAGCAGTGACGGGACAGGGGAATGGTACAATGAGCAGTTCTTC.

The rearrangement joins TRBV5-6 to TRBJ2-4; D remains ambiguous. Per germline, CDR1 SGHDT and CDR2 YYEEEE. Trimming left V 1 base short and J 3 bases short, with 8 bases between. The CDR3 runs to 14 residues. The CDR3 sequence is CASSLRHNKNIQYF. The CDR3 DNA follows: TGTGCCAGCAGCTTGAGACACAACAAAAACATTCAGTACTTC.

The chain couples TRBV27 to TRBJ2-1; 10 nucleotides match TRBD1. This CDR3 comprises 14 residues. The J segment lost 9 bases and the V segment lost 3 bases, leaving 5 bases of the junction unmatched. From germline, CDR1 is MNHEY and CDR2 SMNVEV (reference sequence). The DNA of the CDR3 is TGTGCCAGCAGTTTCAGGACAGGGGGTGGTGAGCAGTTCTTC. As protein: CASSFRTGGGEQFF.

This chain uses TRBV7-9 with TRBJ2-3; 7 positions agree with TRBD2. Germline assignment: CDR1 SEHNR and CDR2 FQNEAQ (reference sequence). Losses at the gene ends were 7 bases for V and 3 bases for J; bases not matched to a gene: 7. The CDR3 is 14 residues long. CDR3 in amino acids: CASTPKRDTDTQYF. CDR3 in DNA: TGTGCCAGCACCCCCAAGCGGGATACAGATACGCAGTATTTT.

The chain has TRBV29-1 and TRBJ2-1, with 12 bases matching TRBD1. CDR1 and CDR2 from the germline V gene are SQVTM and ANQGSEA. V was pared by 4 bases and J by 3 bases, with 7 bases of the junction left unmatched. The CDR3 length is 16 residues. CDR3 residues: CSVGGTGGLLYNEQFF. DNA for the CDR3: TGCAGCGTTGGAGGGACAGGGGGCCTCCTCTACAATGAGCAGTTCTTC.

This chain joins TRBV27 and TRBJ2-7; 7 bases map to TRBD1. Per germline, CDR1 MNHEY and CDR2 SMNVEV (reference sequence). The junction had 2 bases not matched to a gene; V was cut back by 3 bases and J by 3 bases. This CDR3 is 13 amino acids long. The DNA for the CDR3 is TGTGCCAGCAGTTTTAACAGGGGCTACGAGCAGTACTTC. It encodes CASSFNRGYEQYF.

The chain uses TRBV9 and TRBJ1-2, with a tentative D call TRBD1 (5 bases). This CDR3 contains 16 residues. Looked up from germline, CDR1 is SGDLS and CDR2 is YYNGEE. V lost 4 bases to trimming and J lost 3 bases, with 19 bases between them. The chain's CDR3 is CASSPREAGLYYGYTF. DNA for the CDR3: TGTGCCAGCAGCCCCCGAGAAGCAGGGCTTTACTATGGCTACACCTTC.

V and J are TRBV2 and TRBJ2-5; possible D gene TRBD1, 6 bases. Trimming took 10 bases from V and 4 from J, leaving 13 bases between them. The V gene's germline CDR1 is SNHLY and CDR2 FYNNEI. The CDR3 is made up of 12 amino acids. The CDR3 loop reads CATRGTSETQYF. As DNA, the CDR3 is TGTGCCACCAGGGGAACCTCAGAGACCCAGTACTTC.

This clone appeared a few times. The rearrangement joins TRBV5-1 to TRBJ2-6, with a tentative D call TRBD2 (5 bases). V was clipped by 3 bases and J by 0 bases, with 19 bases between them. The CDR3 sequence is 19 residues long. Germline CDR1 reads SGHRS; CDR2 reads YFSETQ. CDR3 protein: CASSWNARITSSGANVLTF. In DNA, the CDR3 is TGCGCCAGCAGCTGGAATGCCAGGATTACTAGCTCTGGGGCCAACGTCCTGACTTTC.

This rearrangement joins TRBV5-6 to TRBJ1-1; D gene unclear. Trimming shortened V by 2 bases and J by 4 bases, and 12 bases separated the two germline ends. This CDR3 comprises 14 residues. CDR1 and CDR2 from the germline V gene are SGHDT and YYEEEE. CDR3 sequence: CASSFGRPGTEAFF. The CDR3 coding sequence is TGTGCCAGCAGCTTTGGACGCCCAGGCACTGAAGCTTTCTTT.

This chain joins TRBV7-9 and TRBJ1-2; D remains ambiguous. V was pared by 5 bases and J by 8 bases, with 15 bases between. The germline V gene has CDR1 SEHNR and CDR2 FQNEAQ (reference sequence). This CDR3 has 13 residues. The CDR3 loop is CASSPRTLEGYTF. CDR3 nucleotide sequence: TGTGCCAGCAGCCCCAGGACCCTGGAGGGCTACACCTTC.

The chain joins TRBV29-1 to TRBJ2-1, with unresolved D. This CDR3 is built from 11 residues. CDR1 is SQVTM and CDR2 is ANQGSEA in the germline V gene. The V gene lost 6 bases and the J gene lost 0 bases, with 3 bases spanning the gap. The CDR3 DNA reads as TGCAGCGTGGACTCCTACAATGAGCAGTTCTTC. It is translated as CSVDSYNEQFF.

V is TRBV6-6 and J is TRBJ2-1, with D hard to call. Germline assignment: CDR1 MNHNY and CDR2 SVGAGI (reference sequence). V was pared by 2 bases and J by 9 bases, with 5 bases between. This CDR3 has 11 residues. The CDR3 DNA is TGTGCCAGCAGTTACGTTGGTGAGCAGTTCTTC. Encoded protein: CASSYVGEQFF.

The genes are TRBV7-2 and TRBJ2-3; 9 nucleotides match TRBD2. CDR1 is SGHTA and CDR2 is FQGNSA in the germline V gene. The CDR3 contains 15 residues. V lost 5 bases to trimming and J lost 4 bases; unmatched junction nucleotides: 7. CDR3 nucleotide sequence: TGTGCCAGCAGCCCGACTAGCGGTCAGGCAGATACGCAGTATTTT. Encoded protein: CASSPTSGQADTQYF.

The rearrangement links TRBV19 to TRBJ2-3; D is uncertain. CDR1 is LNHDA and CDR2 is SQIVND in the germline V gene (reference sequence). V was shortened by 6 bases and J by 0 bases, with 13 bases between the two germline ends. The length of the CDR3 is 15 residues. CDR3 sequence (DNA): TGTGCCAGTAGGGGGATGGGATCTAGCACAGATACGCAGTATTTT. Translated, it gives CASRGMGSSTDTQYF.

This sequence joins TRBV13 and TRBJ2-7; 8 nucleotides line up with TRBD1. Germline V gives CDR1 PRHDT, CDR2 FYEKMQ (reference sequence). The CDR3 covers 14 residues. V lost 7 bases to trimming and J lost 3 bases; unmatched junction nucleotides: 8. The CDR3 loop reads CASTSGTGYYEQYF. The CDR3, as DNA: TGTGCCAGCACCTCCGGGACAGGCTACTACGAGCAGTACTTC.

The DNA of the CDR3 is TGTGCCAGTATGCCATCAACTCTATCCTACGAGCAGTACTTC. This gives the protein CASMPSTLSYEQYF. V gene TRBV19 combines with J gene TRBJ2-7; D is unclear. CDR3 length: 14 amino acids. The germline V and J ends were trimmed by 7 bases and 1 base, with 14 bases remaining between them. Per germline, CDR1 LNHDA and CDR2 SQIVND (reference sequence).

The chain employs TRBV13 and TRBJ2-2; D gene uncertain. Germline CDR1 PRHDT, CDR2 FYEKMQ (reference sequence). Between the trimmed V and J ends, which lost 3 bases and 6 bases, there was a span of 2 bases. CDR3 size: 11 residues. CDR3 sequence: CASSFPGELFF. The CDR3 DNA reads as TGTGCCAGCAGCTTCCCCGGGGAGCTGTTTTTT.

The V gene is TRBV27, the J gene TRBJ2-7; TRBD2 agrees at 9 bases. This CDR3 is built from 15 residues. Losses at the gene ends were 6 bases for V and 3 bases for J; bases not matched to a gene: 9. Germline assignment: CDR1 MNHEY and CDR2 SMNVEV (reference sequence). The CDR3 nucleotides read TGTGCCAGCAGCCTCTTGCGGGAGGGGATCTACGAGCAGTACTTC. This translates into CASSLLREGIYEQYF.

This clone has only one observation. The chain uses TRBV7-9 and TRBJ2-1, with D perhaps TRBD2 (7 bases). The CDR3 spans 16 residues. Germline V lookup: CDR1 SEHNR, CDR2 FQNEAQ (reference sequence). The V gene lost 5 bases and the J gene lost 6 bases, with 20 bases spanning the gap. The CDR3 DNA follows: TGTGCCAGCAGCCCCCCGGGGGCTAGCGGCTTCAATGAGCAGTTCTTC. Translating it yields CASSPPGASGFNEQFF. Full variable domain (remainder filled in from reference TRBV7-9 and TRBJ2-1): DTGVSQNPRHKITKRGQNVTFRCDPISEHNRLYWYRQTLGQGPEFLTYFQNEAQLEKSRLLSDRFSAERPKGSFSTLEIQRTEQGDSAMYLCASSPPGASGFNEQFFGPGTRLTVL.

This clone was detected a few times. The chain joins TRBV7-2 to TRBJ2-3; D call uncertain. Germline V gene data show CDR1 as SGHTA and CDR2 as FQGNSA. V dropped 9 bases and J dropped 9 bases, with 13 bases sitting between them. The CDR3 consists of 11 residues. DNA for the CDR3: TGTGCCAGGGCTCCCCGGTGGACGCAGTATTTT. It yields the protein CARAPRWTQYF.

The chain couples TRBV6-6 to TRBJ1-1; 8 bases agree with TRBD1. CDR3 size: 15 residues. V shed 5 bases and J 1 base; nucleotides not matched to a gene: 6. The germline gives CDR1 MNHNY, CDR2 SVGAGI (reference sequence). The CDR3 protein is CASSKSGGGNTEAFF. The CDR3 region has the DNA TGTGCCAGCAGTAAATCAGGGGGCGGGAACACTGAAGCTTTCTTT.

The chain links TRBV27 to TRBJ2-1, with 7 bases identical to TRBD2. Trimming at V came to 0 bases and at J to 4 bases, leaving 6 bases not matched to a gene. This CDR3 is built from 16 residues. Germline V gene data show CDR1 as MNHEY and CDR2 as SMNVEV (reference sequence). The CDR3 protein is CASSLSAGEQYNEQFF. CDR3 bases: TGTGCCAGCAGTTTATCGGCGGGAGAACAGTACAATGAGCAGTTCTTC.